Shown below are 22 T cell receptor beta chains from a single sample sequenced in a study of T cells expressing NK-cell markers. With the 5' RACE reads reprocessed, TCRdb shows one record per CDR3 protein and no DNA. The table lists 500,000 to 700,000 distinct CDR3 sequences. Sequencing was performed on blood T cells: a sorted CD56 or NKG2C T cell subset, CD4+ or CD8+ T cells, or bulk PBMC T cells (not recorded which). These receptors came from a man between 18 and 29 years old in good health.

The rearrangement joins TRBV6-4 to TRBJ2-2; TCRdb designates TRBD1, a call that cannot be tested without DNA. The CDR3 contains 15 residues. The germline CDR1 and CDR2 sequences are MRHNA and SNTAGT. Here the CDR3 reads CASRPGQGATGELFF.

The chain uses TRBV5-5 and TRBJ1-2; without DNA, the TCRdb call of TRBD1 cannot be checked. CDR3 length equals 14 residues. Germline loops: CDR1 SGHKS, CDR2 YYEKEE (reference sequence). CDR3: CASSWGQGPFGYTF.

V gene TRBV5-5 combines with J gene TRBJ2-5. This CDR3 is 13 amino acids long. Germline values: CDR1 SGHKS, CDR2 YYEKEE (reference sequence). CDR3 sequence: CASSRGLFETQYF.

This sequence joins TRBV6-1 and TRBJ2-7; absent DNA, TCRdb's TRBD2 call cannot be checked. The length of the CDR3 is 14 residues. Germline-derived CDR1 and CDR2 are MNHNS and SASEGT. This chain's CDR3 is CASRGLAGAQEQYF.

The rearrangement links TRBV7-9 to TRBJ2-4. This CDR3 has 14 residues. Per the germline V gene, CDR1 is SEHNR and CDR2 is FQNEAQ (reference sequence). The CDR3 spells CASSAAARQNIQYF.

This chain's CDR3 is CATTEGLNTGELFF. V usage is TRBV15 and J usage is TRBJ2-2; the D gene TCRdb calls, TRBD2, cannot be checked with no DNA. CDR1 LNHNV and CDR2 YYDKDF come from the germline V gene (reference sequence). The CDR3 is 14 amino acids.

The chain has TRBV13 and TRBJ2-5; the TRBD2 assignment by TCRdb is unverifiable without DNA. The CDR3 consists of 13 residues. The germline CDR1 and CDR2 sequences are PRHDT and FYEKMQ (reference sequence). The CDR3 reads CASSLGRSGTQYF.

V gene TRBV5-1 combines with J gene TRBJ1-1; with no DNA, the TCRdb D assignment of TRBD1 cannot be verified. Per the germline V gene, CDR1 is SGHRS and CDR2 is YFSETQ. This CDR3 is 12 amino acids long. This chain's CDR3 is CASSFREGQAFF.

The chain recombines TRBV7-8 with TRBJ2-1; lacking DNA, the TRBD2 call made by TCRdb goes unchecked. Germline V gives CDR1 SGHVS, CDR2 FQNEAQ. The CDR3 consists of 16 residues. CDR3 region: CASSLSGTISVNEQFF.

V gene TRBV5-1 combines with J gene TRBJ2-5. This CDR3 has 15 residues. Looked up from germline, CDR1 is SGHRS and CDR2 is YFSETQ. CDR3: CASSLSQVDRETQYF.

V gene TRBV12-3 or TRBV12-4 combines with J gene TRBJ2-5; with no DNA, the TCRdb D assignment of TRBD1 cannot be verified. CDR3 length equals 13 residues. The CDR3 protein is CASSLQGKETQYF.

CDR3 sequence: CASSIEGRGATQYF. The chain is built from TRBV19 and TRBJ2-5; absent DNA, TCRdb's TRBD1 call cannot be checked. This CDR3 spans 14 amino acids. CDR1 and CDR2 from the germline V gene are LNHDA and SQIVND (reference sequence).

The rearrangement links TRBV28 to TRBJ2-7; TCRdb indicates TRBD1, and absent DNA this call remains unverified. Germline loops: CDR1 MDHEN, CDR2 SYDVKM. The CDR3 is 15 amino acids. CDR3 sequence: CASSTPGSQSREQYF. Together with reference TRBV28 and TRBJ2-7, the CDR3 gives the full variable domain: DVKVTQSSRYLVKRTGEKVFLECVQDMDHENMFWYRQDPGLGLRLIYFSYDVKMKEKGDIPEGYSVSREKKERFSLILESASTNQTSMYLCASSTPGSQSREQYFGPGTRLTVT.

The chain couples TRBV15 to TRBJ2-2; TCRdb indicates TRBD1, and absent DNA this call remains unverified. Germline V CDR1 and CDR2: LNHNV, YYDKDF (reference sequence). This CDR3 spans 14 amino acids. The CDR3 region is CATSRLQGAGELFF.

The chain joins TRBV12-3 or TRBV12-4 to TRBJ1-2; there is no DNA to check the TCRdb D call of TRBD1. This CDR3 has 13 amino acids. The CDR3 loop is CASSLKGNGDYTF.

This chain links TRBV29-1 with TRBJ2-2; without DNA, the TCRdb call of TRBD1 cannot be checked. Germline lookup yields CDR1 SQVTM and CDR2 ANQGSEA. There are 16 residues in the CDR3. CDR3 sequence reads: CSVAKTGGIYTGELFF.

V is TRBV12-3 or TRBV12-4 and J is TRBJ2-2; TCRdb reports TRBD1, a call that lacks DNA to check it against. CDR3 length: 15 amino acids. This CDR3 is CASSSQGRSTGELFF.

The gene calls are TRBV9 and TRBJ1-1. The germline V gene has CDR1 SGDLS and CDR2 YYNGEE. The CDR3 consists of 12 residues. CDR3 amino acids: CASSGKNTEAFF.

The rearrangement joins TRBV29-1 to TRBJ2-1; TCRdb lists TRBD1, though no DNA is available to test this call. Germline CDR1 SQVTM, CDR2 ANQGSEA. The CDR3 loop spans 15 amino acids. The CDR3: CSVTNAGRINNEQFF.

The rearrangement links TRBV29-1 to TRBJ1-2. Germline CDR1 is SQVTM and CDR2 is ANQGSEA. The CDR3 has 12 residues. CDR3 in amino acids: CSVVGPAGGYTF.

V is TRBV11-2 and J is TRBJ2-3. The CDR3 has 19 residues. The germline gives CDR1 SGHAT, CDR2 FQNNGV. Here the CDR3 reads CASSLYGVLTLSTTNTQYF.

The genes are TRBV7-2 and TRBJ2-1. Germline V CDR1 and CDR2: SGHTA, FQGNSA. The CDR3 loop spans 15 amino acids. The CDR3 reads CASSVREGSYNEQFF.